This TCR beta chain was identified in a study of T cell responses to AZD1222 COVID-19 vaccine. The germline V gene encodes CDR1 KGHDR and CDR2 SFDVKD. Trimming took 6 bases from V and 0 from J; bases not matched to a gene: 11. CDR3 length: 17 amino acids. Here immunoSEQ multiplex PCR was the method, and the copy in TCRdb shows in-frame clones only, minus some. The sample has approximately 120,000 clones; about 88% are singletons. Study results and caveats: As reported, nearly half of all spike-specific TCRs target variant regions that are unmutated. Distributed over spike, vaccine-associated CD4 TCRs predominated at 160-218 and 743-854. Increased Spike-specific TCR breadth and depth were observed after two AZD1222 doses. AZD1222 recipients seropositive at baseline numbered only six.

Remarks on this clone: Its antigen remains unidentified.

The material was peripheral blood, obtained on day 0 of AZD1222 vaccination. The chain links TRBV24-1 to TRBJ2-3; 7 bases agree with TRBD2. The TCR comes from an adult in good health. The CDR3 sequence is CATSTSAGGRSTDTQYF. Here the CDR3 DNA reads TGTGCCACCAGTACATCGGCCGGGGGGAGGAGCACAGATACGCAGTATTTT.